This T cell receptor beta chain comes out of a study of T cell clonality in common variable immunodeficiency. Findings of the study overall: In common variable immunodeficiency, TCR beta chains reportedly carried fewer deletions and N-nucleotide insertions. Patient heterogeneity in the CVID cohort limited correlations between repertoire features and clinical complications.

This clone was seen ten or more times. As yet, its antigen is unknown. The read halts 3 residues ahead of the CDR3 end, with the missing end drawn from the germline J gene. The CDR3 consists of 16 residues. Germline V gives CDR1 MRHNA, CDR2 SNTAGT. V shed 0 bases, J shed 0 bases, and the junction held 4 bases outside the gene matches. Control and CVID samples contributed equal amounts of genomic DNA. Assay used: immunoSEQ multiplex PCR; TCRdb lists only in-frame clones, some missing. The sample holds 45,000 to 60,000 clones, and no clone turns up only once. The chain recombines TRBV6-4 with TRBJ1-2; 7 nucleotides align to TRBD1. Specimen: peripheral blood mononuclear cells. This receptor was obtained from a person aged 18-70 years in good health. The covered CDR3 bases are TGTGCCAGCAGTGACTCGCCGACAGGGACTAACTATGGC. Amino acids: CASSDSPTGTNYG. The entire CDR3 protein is CASSDSPTGTNYGYTF.